This TCR beta chain derives from a study of cytomegalovirus exposure and HLA in healthy donors. Deletions cut 5 bases from V and 9 bases from J, with 14 bases between. CDR3 size: 13 residues. CDR1 and CDR2 from the germline V gene are SSHAT and FNYEAQ (reference sequence). Points on this clone: Its antigen is undetermined.

Both 60 Vbeta primers and 13 Jbeta primers went into the PCR. Repertoires were generated with immunoSEQ multiplex PCR, while TCRdb's copy carries only in-frame clones and drops some. The sample has nearly 110,000 clones, roughly four fifths seen once. Study conclusions and caveats: Trimming of TCR beta V- and J-genes showed a link, identified in a later analysis, to a missense DCLRE1C variant. Reportedly, TCR beta sequences accurately predicted HLA-A and HLA-B alleles in most subjects.

The chain has TRBV7-7 and TRBJ2-1; D might be TRBD1 (6 bases). The TCR originated in a man over 45 in good health and CMV-seronegative. The sequenced material came from PBMCs. CDR3 protein: CASSPDRRGEQFF. The CDR3 DNA reads as TGTGCCAGCAGCCCAGACAGGCGTGGTGAGCAGTTCTTC.